In this sample, the clone carrying this T cell receptor (beta chain) turned up a few times. TCRdb independently ran MiXCR on the RT-PCR reads; one entry per CDR3 protein. The sample lists about 570,000 distinct CDR3 sequences, over 9% occurring once. This entry belongs to a study of response to subunit inactivated influenza vaccine. V lost 1 base and J lost 6, with 12 bases in between. Looked up from germline, CDR1 is SGHRS and CDR2 is YFSETQ. The CDR3 is 14 residues long. The same sample was also used in a study of T cells expressing NK-cell markers. That study adds: TCR beta cDNA was generated via 5'RACE template switching incorporating UMIs.

Sequences were derived from PBMCs from blood, sampled on the day of vaccination. This chain joins TRBV5-1 and TRBJ2-3, with a weak D call TRBD2 (6 bases). The receptor was derived from a man aged 45 to 65 who received an inactivated influenza vaccine. CDR3 loop: CASSLYFSGDTQYF. The CDR3 DNA reads TGCGCCAGCAGCTTGTATTTCAGCGGGGATACGCAGTATTTT.